A selection of T cell receptor beta chains follows, all from one sample in a study of blood T cell repertoires in COVID-19. Sequenced by immunoSEQ multiplex PCR; TCRdb stores in-frame clones only, minus some. The sample holds a few hundred thousand clones, under 90% seen once. The sample taken for sequencing was peripheral blood. The receptors were gathered from a young man with active or convalescent COVID-19. Each CDR3 is given with its conserved first and last residue. A D gene is named only where the DNA matches it firmly. Size values are once, few and many counts, or a class for expanded clones, and some rows have none.

cdr3_aa	cdr3_nt	v_call	clone_size	j_call	d_call
CASSPPRETGELFF	TGTGCCAGTAGCCCCCCCCGAGAGACCGGGGAGCTGTTTTTT	TRBV19	NA	TRBJ2-2	NA
CAWSARRDQPQHF	TGTGCCTGGAGTGCCAGGAGGGATCAGCCCCAGCATTTT	TRBV30	once	TRBJ1-5	NA
CASSLQGETQYF	TGTGCCAGCAGTTTACAGGGGGAGACCCAGTACTTC	TRBV28	NA	TRBJ2-5	NA
CAISESPGSSYEQYF	TGTGCCATCAGTGAGTCTCCCGGGAGCTCCTACGAGCAGTACTTC	TRBV10-3	NA	TRBJ2-7	NA
CASRPTQTGYEGNQHF	TGTGCCAGCAGACCCACCCAGACAGGGTACGAGGGCAATCAGCATTTT	TRBV28	NA	TRBJ1-5	TRBD1
CASSQGRTDFQETQYF	TGTGCCAGCAGCCAAGGAAGGACAGACTTCCAAGAGACCCAGTACTTC	TRBV14	NA	TRBJ2-5	NA
CASTSSGQGLAQPQHF	TGTGCCAGTACCTCATCTGGGCAGGGACTCGCTCAGCCCCAGCATTTT	TRBV19	many	TRBJ1-5	NA
CASSLRQGYNQPQHF	TGTGCCAGCAGTTTAAGGCAGGGTTACAATCAGCCCCAGCATTTT	TRBV28	NA	TRBJ1-5	NA
CASSQQGGFYEQYF	TGTGCCAGCAGCCAACAGGGGGGTTTCTACGAGCAGTACTTC	TRBV14	NA	TRBJ2-7	NA
CASIPRGSDEQYF	TGTGCCAGCATCCCCAGGGGATCCGACGAGCAGTACTTC	TRBV5-5	NA	TRBJ2-7	NA
CASRAGTGVRSDYGYTF	TGTGCCAGCAGGGCCGGGACAGGGGTTAGGAGCGACTATGGCTACACCTTC	TRBV27	NA	TRBJ1-2	TRBD1
CATSRTSQDGYTF	TGTGCCACCAGCAGGACAAGTCAAGATGGCTACACCTTC	TRBV15	NA	TRBJ1-2	NA
CASSVASGRTDTQYF	TGTGCCAGCAGTGTTGCTAGCGGGAGAACAGATACGCAGTATTTT	TRBV2	many	TRBJ2-3	TRBD2
CASSLAGLVSNEQFF	TGTGCCAGCAGTTTAGCAGGGTTGGTCTCTAATGAGCAGTTCTTC	TRBV27	NA	TRBJ2-1	NA
CASSQDLSGTEAFF	TGTGCCAGCAGCCAAGATTTATCAGGCACTGAAGCTTTCTTT	TRBV14	few	TRBJ1-1	NA
CASSFGGEPNTEAFF	TGTGCCAGCAGCTTCGGGGGGGAGCCTAACACTGAAGCTTTCTTT	TRBV7-9	NA	TRBJ1-1	NA
CSASKGQGLNTEAFF	TGCAGTGCTAGTAAGGGGCAGGGGTTGAACACTGAAGCTTTCTTT	TRBV20-1	NA	TRBJ1-1	NA
CASSLQGGSRRGNTIYF	TGTGCCAGCAGCCTCCAAGGCGGGAGTCGGCGGGGAAACACCATATATTTT	TRBV9	NA	TRBJ1-3	NA
CASRHGNEQYF	TGTGCCAGCAGGCACGGGAACGAGCAGTACTTC	TRBV6-6	few	TRBJ2-7	NA
CASSLASGGTGELFF	TGTGCCAGCAGCTTAGCTAGCGGGGGAACCGGGGAGCTGTTTTTT	TRBV7-2	NA	TRBJ2-2	TRBD2
CASSLDTSGYNEQFF	TGTGCCAGCAGCTTAGATACTAGCGGGTACAATGAGCAGTTCTTC	TRBV7-2	NA	TRBJ2-1	TRBD2
CASSLPPFGGGELGELFF	TGTGCCAGCAGTTTACCCCCGTTTGGCGGGGGCGAACTCGGGGAGCTGTTTTTT	TRBV27	NA	TRBJ2-2	NA
CASGGTSGINEQFF	TGTGCCAGCGGTGGGACTAGCGGAATCAATGAGCAGTTCTTC	TRBV28	NA	TRBJ2-1	TRBD2
CAIRTGTAAPGAQYF	TGTGCCATCAGGACCGGGACTGCAGCCCCGGGGGCCCAGTACTTC	TRBV10-3	NA	TRBJ2-5	NA
CASRWGLDVPDTQYF	TGCGCCAGCAGATGGGGACTAGATGTCCCAGATACGCAGTATTTT	TRBV5-1	NA	TRBJ2-3	TRBD2
CASSLEGAGHYEQYF	TGTGCCAGCAGCTTAGAAGGGGCAGGCCACTACGAGCAGTACTTC	TRBV7-2	NA	TRBJ2-7	NA
CASNMGAGIGYTF	TGCGCCAGCAACATGGGGGCAGGAATTGGCTACACCTTC	TRBV10-2	few	TRBJ1-2	NA
CASSQFIPGQKGNTIYF	TGCGCCAGCAGCCAATTCATACCGGGACAGAAAGGAAACACCATATATTTT	TRBV4-3	NA	TRBJ1-3	TRBD1
CASSPRGQGNSPLHF	TGTGCCAGCTCACCCCGAGGACAGGGTAATTCACCCCTCCACTTT	TRBV18	NA	TRBJ1-6	TRBD1
CASSLGGDQETQYF	TGTGCCAGCAGCTTAGGGGGGGACCAAGAGACCCAGTACTTC	TRBV7-9	NA	TRBJ2-5	NA
CASSFRDNYEQYF	TGTGCCAGCAGCTTCCGGGACAACTACGAGCAGTACTTC	TRBV7-2	NA	TRBJ2-7	NA
CASSPGVYEQYF	TGTGCCAGCAGTCCCGGGGTCTACGAGCAGTACTTC	TRBV27	NA	TRBJ2-7	NA
CASSQAGTSDSYEQYF	TGTGCCAGCAGCCAGGCCGGGACTAGCGACTCCTACGAGCAGTACTTC	TRBV4-2	NA	TRBJ2-7	TRBD2
CASSKRPAGGPLSGNTIYF	TGTGCCAGCAGCAAAAGGCCGGCAGGGGGCCCCCTCTCTGGAAACACCATATATTTT	TRBV7-6	NA	TRBJ1-3	TRBD1
CASRQEGYTF	TGTGCCAGTCGACAGGAAGGCTACACCTTC	TRBV2	NA	TRBJ1-2	NA
CASSVTGHSYEQYF	TGTGCCAGCAGCGTGACAGGTCACTCCTACGAGCAGTACTTC	TRBV9	NA	TRBJ2-7	NA
CASRLARTGTIYEQYF	TGTGCAAGTCGCTTAGCGAGGACAGGGACCATCTACGAGCAGTACTTC	TRBV12-2	NA	TRBJ2-7	NA
CASSQYRDSGGTQYF	TGCGCCAGCAGCCAGTACCGGGACTCCGGGGGGACGCAGTATTTT	TRBV4-1	NA	TRBJ2-3	TRBD2
CASSATGAYTSTDTQYF	TGTGCCAGCAGCGCGACAGGGGCCTATACTAGCACAGATACGCAGTATTTT	TRBV21-1	once	TRBJ2-3	NA
CASSFVYGGHNEQFF	TGTGCCAGCAGCTTTGTTTATGGGGGCCACAATGAGCAGTTCTTC	TRBV6-6	NA	TRBJ2-1	NA
CASSPRKTDYGYTF	TGTGCCAGCAGCCCCCGCAAGACAGACTATGGCTACACCTTC	TRBV7-8	NA	TRBJ1-2	NA
CASSQSSTEAFF	TGTGCCAGCAGCCAAAGCTCGACTGAAGCTTTCTTT	TRBV3-1/TRBV3-2	NA	TRBJ1-1	NA
CASSRGGGPNQPQHF	TGTGCCAGCAGTCGGGGGGGAGGGCCCAATCAGCCCCAGCATTTT	TRBV6-5	NA	TRBJ1-5	NA
CASSKGDSYEQYF	TGTGCCAGCAGCAAAGGGGACAGCTACGAGCAGTACTTC	TRBV21-1	few	TRBJ2-7	NA
CASGSLSSGNTIYF	TGTGCCAGCGGGAGCCTGAGCTCTGGAAACACCATATATTTT	TRBV5-8	NA	TRBJ1-3	NA
CASSQSPATGELFF	TGCGCCAGCAGCCAAAGCCCAGCGACCGGGGAGCTGTTTTTT	TRBV4-1	NA	TRBJ2-2	NA
CASTPGGSGSISYNEQFF	TGTGCCAGCACCCCTGGTGGTAGCGGGTCCATTTCCTACAATGAGCAGTTCTTC	TRBV7-2	NA	TRBJ2-1	TRBD2
CASSQSGASGSGEQYF	TGCGCCAGCAGCCAATCCGGCGCTAGCGGGAGCGGTGAGCAGTACTTC	TRBV4-1	NA	TRBJ2-7	TRBD2